This T cell receptor beta chain was retrieved from a study of cytomegalovirus exposure and HLA in healthy donors. Remarks on this clone: Its antigen is undetermined.

Those who donated were healthy bone marrow donors. Nominal health characterized the donors when sampled, though unrecorded immune exposures were likely. Germline V gene data show CDR1 as ENHRY and CDR2 as SYGVKD. CDR3 length: 14 residues. V was clipped by 0 bases and J by 7 bases, with 10 bases between them. Regarding the study as a whole: Associated with cytomegalovirus, according to the listing, were some 180 TCR beta chains.

The PCR employed 60 Vbeta primers together with 13 Jbeta primers. This table comes from immunoSEQ multiplex PCR, and its TCRdb copy is limited to in-frame clones, with some not included. The table shows about 200,000 clones, with 75% to 90% occurring only once. The receptor was isolated from a woman aged 50 to 60 in good health and CMV-seropositive. The specimen was PBMCs. The chain has TRBV10-3 and TRBJ2-4; TRBD2 might be the D (5 bases). CDR3 in DNA: TGTGCCATCAGTGAGTCGGCACTAGGGAACATTCAGTACTTC. Amino acid sequence: CAISESALGNIQYF.